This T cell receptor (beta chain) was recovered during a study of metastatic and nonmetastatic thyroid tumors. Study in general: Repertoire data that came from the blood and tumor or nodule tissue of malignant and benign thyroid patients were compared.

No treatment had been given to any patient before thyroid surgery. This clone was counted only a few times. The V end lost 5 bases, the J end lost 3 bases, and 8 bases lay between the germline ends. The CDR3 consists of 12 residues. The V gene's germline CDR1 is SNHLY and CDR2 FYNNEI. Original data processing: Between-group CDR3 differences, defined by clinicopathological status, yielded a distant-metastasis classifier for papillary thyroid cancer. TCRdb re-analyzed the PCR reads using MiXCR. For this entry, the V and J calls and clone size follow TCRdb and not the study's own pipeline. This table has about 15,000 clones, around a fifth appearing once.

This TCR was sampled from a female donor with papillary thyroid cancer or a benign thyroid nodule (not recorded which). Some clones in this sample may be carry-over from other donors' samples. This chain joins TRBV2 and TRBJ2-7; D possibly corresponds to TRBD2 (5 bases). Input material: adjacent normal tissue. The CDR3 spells CASSSDFYEQYF. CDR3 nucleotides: TGTGCCAGCAGTTCGGACTTCTACGAGCAGTACTTC.